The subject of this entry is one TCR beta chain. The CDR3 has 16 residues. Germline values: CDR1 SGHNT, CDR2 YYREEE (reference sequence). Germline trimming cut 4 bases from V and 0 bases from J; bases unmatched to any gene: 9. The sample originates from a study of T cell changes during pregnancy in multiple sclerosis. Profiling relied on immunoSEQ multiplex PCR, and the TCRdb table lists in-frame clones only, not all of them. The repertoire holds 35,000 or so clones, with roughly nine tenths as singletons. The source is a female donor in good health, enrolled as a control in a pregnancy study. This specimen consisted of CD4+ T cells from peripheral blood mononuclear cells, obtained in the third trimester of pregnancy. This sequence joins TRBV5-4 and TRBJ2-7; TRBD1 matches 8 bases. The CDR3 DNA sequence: TGTGCCAGCAGCAAGGACCCCGGGACAGGCTCCTACGAGCAGTACTTC. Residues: CASSKDPGTGSYEQYF.